In this sample, the clone carrying this TCR beta chain turned up many times. Amplified TCR beta CDR3 regions were obtained using RNA transcripts as template. The first round was an RT-PCR with HTBI primers, and the second round was a multiplex PCR. TCRdb reprocessed the multiplex PCR reads via MiXCR and lists one record per CDR3 protein. The profile shows approximately 500,000 distinct CDR3 sequences, 13% to 15% of them singletons. This sample is drawn from a study of Graves' ophthalmopathy and Graves' hyperthyroidism. Study information: Sampling took place at initial diagnosis, with peripheral blood obtained before any treatment.

PBMCs had their origin in fresh peripheral blood (10 ml). This TCR derives from a woman aged 25 to 39 with Graves' ophthalmopathy. The sample comprised blood.

CDR3 nucleotide sequence: TGTGCCAGCAGTGACAGTAGGGAATACGAGCAGTACTTC. The encoded protein is CASSDSREYEQYF. The genes are TRBV25-1 and TRBJ2-7, with no clear D. The germline V and J ends were trimmed by 3 bases and 4 bases, with 10 bases remaining between them. The CDR3 has 13 residues. Germline V gene lookup returns CDR1 MGHDK and CDR2 SYGVNS.